These T cell receptor beta chains were read from a single sample in a study of T cell changes during pregnancy in multiple sclerosis. Data came from immunoSEQ multiplex PCR; TCRdb stores just in-frame clones and leaves some out. The sample has around 88,000 clones, under 95% seen once. The source material was peripheral blood, sampled after pregnancy. Receptors were obtained from a female donor in good health, enrolled as a control in a pregnancy study. Each CDR3 is given with its conserved first and last residue. D genes are given only for firm matches.

V	D	J	CDR3
TRBV5-6	-	TRBJ1-3	CASSNSTGPGDTIYF
TRBV6-1	TRBD1	TRBJ2-4	CASSHLTGEKGIQYF
TRBV7-8	TRBD2	TRBJ2-5	CASSHRGLAGDRETQYF
TRBV11-3	-	TRBJ2-5	CASSLNTGVGTQYF
TRBV28	TRBD1	TRBJ1-3	CASSFSRQGIAGNTIYF
TRBV5-1	TRBD2	TRBJ2-1	CASSREGPYNEQFF
TRBV7-9	TRBD2	TRBJ2-2	CASSSRTSGATGELFF
TRBV11-2	-	TRBJ2-1	CASSRLGFYNEQFF
TRBV4-1	-	TRBJ2-2	CASSQDNQGTGELFF
TRBV30	-	TRBJ1-2	CAWSAYPMGGNYGYTF
TRBV5-1	TRBD1	TRBJ1-4	CASSPGTGVTNEKLFF
TRBV12-5	TRBD1	TRBJ1-5	CASGLGQGEPQHF
TRBV9	-	TRBJ2-3	CASSVRVQVPDTQYF
TRBV6-1	TRBD2	TRBJ2-2	CASSEARLAGAGELFF
TRBV27	-	TRBJ1-1	CASSLQGFDTEAFF
TRBV18	TRBD1	TRBJ2-1	CASSLTDRGGNEQFF
TRBV11-2	-	TRBJ1-3	CASSSRRNTIYF
TRBV18	-	TRBJ2-7	CASSLSPYEQYF